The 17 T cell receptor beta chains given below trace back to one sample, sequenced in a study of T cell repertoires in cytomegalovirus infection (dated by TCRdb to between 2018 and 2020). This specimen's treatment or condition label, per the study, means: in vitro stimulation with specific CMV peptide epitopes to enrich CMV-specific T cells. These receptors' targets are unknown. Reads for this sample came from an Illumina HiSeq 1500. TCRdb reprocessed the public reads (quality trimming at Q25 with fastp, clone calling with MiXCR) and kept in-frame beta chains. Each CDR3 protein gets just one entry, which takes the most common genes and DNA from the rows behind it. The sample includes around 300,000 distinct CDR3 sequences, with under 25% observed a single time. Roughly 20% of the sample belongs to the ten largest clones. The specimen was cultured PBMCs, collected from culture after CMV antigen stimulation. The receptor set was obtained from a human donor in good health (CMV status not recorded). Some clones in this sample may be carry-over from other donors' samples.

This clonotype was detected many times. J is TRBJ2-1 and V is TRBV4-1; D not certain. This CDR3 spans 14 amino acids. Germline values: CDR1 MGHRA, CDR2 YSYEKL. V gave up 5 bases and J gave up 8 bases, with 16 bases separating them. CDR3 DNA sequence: TGCGCCAGCAGCTTACGTCCCGGTACGGATGAGCAGTTCTTC. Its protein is CASSLRPGTDEQFF.

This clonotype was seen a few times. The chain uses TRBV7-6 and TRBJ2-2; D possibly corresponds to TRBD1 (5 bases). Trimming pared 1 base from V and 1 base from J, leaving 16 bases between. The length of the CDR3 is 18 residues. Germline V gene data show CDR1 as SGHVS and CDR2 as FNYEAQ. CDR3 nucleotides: TGTGCCAGCAGCTTAGTTCCCCTAAGGGGCTTGAACACCGGGGAGCTGTTTTTT. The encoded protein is CASSLVPLRGLNTGELFF.

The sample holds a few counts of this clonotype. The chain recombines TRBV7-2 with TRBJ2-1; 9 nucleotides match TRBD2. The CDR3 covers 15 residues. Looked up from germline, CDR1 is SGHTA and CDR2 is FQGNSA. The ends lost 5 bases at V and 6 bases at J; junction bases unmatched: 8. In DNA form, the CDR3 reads TGTGCCAGCAGCCGAACCGGGACTAGCCTCAATGAGCAGTTCTTC. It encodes CASSRTGTSLNEQFF.

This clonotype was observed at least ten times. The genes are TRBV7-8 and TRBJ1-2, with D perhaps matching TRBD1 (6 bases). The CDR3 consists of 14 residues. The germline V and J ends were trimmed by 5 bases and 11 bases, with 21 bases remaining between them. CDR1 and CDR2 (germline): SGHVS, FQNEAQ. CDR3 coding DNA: TGTGCCAGCAGCCAAGAGGACCAGGGGAGACCATACACCTTC. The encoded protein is CASSQEDQGRPYTF.

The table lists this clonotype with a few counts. Here the CDR3 reads CAWENTGELFF. The CDR3 DNA follows: TGTGCCTGGGAGAACACCGGGGAGCTGTTTTTT. The chain recombines TRBV30 with TRBJ2-2; D gene unclear. Looked up from germline, CDR1 is GTSNPN and CDR2 is SVGIG (reference sequence). CDR3 length equals 11 residues. Trimming took off 5 bases at V and 1 base at J, with 2 bases between the two ends. Looking up the rest from reference TRBV30 and TRBJ2-2 gives the full variable domain: SQTIHQWPATLVQPVGSPLSLECTVEGTSNPNLYWYRQAAGRGLQLLFYSVGIGQISSEVPQNLSASRPQDRQFILSSKKLLLSDSGFYLCAWENTGELFFGEGSRLTVL.

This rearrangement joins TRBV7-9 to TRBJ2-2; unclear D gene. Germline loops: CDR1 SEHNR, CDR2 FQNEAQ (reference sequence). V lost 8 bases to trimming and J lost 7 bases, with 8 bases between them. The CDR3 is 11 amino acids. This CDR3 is CASVGSGELFF. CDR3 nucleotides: TGTGCCAGCGTTGGAAGCGGGGAGCTGTTTTTT. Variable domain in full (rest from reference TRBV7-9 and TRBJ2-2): DTGVSQNPRHKITKRGQNVTFRCDPISEHNRLYWYRQTLGQGPEFLTYFQNEAQLEKSRLLSDRFSAERPKGSFSTLEIQRTEQGDSAMYLCASVGSGELFFGEGSRLTVL.

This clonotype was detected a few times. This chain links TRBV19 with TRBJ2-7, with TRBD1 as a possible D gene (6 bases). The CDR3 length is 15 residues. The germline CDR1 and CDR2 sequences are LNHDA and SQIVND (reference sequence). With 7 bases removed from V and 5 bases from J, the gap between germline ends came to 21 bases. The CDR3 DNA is TGTGCCAGTACCCAGGGGCCTAACGCACGCAACGAGCAGTACTTC. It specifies CASTQGPNARNEQYF.

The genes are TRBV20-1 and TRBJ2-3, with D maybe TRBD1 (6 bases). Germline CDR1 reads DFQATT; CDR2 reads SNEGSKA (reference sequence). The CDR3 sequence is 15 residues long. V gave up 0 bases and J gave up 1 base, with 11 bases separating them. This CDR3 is CSARDRNRGTDTQYF. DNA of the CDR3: TGCAGTGCTAGAGATAGGAACAGGGGCACAGATACGCAGTATTTT.

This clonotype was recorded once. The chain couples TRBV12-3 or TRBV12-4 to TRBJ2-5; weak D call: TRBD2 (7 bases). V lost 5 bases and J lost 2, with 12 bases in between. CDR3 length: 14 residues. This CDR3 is CASSEQGGQETQYF. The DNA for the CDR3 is TGTGCCAGCAGTGAACAGGGAGGGCAAGAGACCCAGTACTTC.

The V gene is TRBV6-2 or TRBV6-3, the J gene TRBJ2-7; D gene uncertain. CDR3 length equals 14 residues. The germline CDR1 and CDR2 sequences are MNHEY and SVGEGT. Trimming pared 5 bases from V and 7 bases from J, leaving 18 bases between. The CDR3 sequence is CASSRSFISKEQYF. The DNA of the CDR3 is TGTGCCAGCAGTCGCTCTTTTATCAGTAAGGAGCAGTACTTC.

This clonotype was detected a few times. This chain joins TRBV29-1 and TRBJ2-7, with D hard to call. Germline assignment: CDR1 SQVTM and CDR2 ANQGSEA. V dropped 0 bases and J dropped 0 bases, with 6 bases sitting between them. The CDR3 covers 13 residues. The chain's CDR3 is CSVEDGTSYEQYF. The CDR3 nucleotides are TGCAGCGTTGAAGACGGAACCTCCTACGAGCAGTACTTC.

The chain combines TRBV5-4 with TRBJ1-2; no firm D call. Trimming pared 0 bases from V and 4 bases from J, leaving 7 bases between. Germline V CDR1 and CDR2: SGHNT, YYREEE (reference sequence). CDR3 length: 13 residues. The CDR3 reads CASSLDKFYGYTF. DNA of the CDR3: TGTGCCAGCAGCTTGGACAAATTCTATGGCTACACCTTC.

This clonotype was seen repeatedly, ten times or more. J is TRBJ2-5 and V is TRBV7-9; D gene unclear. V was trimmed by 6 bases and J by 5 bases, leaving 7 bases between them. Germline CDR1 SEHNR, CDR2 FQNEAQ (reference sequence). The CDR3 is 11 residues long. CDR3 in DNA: TGTGCCAGCAGTTCCGGCGAGACCCAGTACTTC. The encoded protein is CASSSGETQYF.

CDR3: CASGIRDTATDTQYF. The CDR3 bases are TGTGCCAGCGGTATCCGGGACACGGCCACAGATACGCAGTATTTT. J is TRBJ2-3 and V is TRBV6-6, with D possibly TRBD1 on 6 matching bases. From germline, CDR1 is MNHNY and CDR2 SVGAGI (reference sequence). Deletions cut 8 bases from V and 2 bases from J, with 17 bases between. This CDR3 is 15 amino acids long.

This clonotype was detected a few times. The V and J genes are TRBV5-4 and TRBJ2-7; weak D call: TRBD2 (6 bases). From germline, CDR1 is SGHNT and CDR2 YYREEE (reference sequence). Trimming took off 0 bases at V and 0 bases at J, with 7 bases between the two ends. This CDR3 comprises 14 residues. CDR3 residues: CASSLAAGSYEQYF. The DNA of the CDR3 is TGTGCCAGCAGCTTGGCAGCGGGCTCCTACGAGCAGTACTTC.

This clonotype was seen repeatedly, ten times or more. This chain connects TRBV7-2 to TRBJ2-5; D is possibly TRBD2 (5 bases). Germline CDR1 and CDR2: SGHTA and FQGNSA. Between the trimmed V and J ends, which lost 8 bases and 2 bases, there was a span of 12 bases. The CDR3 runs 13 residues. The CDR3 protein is CASGLILQETQYF. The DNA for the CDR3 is TGTGCCAGCGGACTGATTCTTCAAGAGACCCAGTACTTC.

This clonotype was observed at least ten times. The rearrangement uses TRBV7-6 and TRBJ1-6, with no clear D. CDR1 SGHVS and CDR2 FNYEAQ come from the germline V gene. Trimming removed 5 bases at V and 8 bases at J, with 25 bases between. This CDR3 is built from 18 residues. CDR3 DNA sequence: TGTGCCAGCAGCCCACAATCCGGTTTACGGGGTGGTGATTCACCCCTCCACTTT. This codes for CASSPQSGLRGGDSPLHF.